These 15 T cell receptor beta chains originate from one sample sequenced in a study of cytomegalovirus exposure and HLA in healthy donors. The PCR employed 60 Vbeta primers together with 13 Jbeta primers. Repertoires were generated with immunoSEQ multiplex PCR, while TCRdb's copy carries only in-frame clones and drops some. The sample has 97,000 or so clones, about 60% seen once; the top ten hold about 4.5%. Sequencing was performed on PBMCs. The origin of the receptors is a human donor in good health.

V is TRBV19 and J is TRBJ2-5; 12 positions match TRBD2. This CDR3 has 17 residues. CDR1 and CDR2 (germline): LNHDA, SQIVND (reference sequence). Unmatched junction bases numbered 6, after V lost 1 base and J lost 3 bases. The CDR3 spells CASSIGLAGARKETQYF. CDR3 DNA sequence: TGTGCCAGTAGTATAGGACTAGCGGGAGCGAGGAAAGAGACCCAGTACTTC.

This CDR3 reads CASSPWDRGGYEQYF. In DNA form, the CDR3 reads TGCGCCAGCAGCCCGTGGGACAGGGGAGGCTACGAGCAGTACTTC. The V and J genes are TRBV5-1 and TRBJ2-7, with 10 nucleotides matching TRBD1. The CDR3 sequence is 15 residues long. CDR1 and CDR2 from the germline V gene are SGHRS and YFSETQ. V trimming: 4 bases; J trimming: 3 bases; junction bases outside the gene matches: 7.

The CDR3 DNA reads as TGTGCCATCTCTGGGGGCGTTGAGCAGTTCTTC. This translates into CAISGGVEQFF. The V and J genes are TRBV10-3 and TRBJ2-1, with D possibly TRBD1 on 6 matching bases. CDR3 size: 11 residues. Trimming removed 8 bases from V and 9 bases from J, with 11 bases in between. Germline values: CDR1 ENHRY, CDR2 SYGVKD.

The chain combines TRBV5-1 with TRBJ2-1, with TRBD2 matching 13 bases. Germline V gene lookup returns CDR1 SGHRS and CDR2 YFSETQ. With V trimmed by 3 bases and J by 3 bases, 15 bases remained unmatched. The CDR3 is made up of 20 amino acids. This chain's CDR3 is CASSSAQPGLAGTHYNEQFF. DNA for the CDR3: TGCGCCAGCAGCTCCGCTCAGCCGGGACTAGCGGGAACCCACTACAATGAGCAGTTCTTC.

This clone was seen more than once but under ten times. This specimen includes other DNA sequences encoding the same CDR3. The chain couples TRBV19 to TRBJ2-2; 7 positions match TRBD1. The germline CDR1 and CDR2 sequences are LNHDA and SQIVND (reference sequence). The CDR3 sequence is 14 residues long. The junction had 5 bases not matched to a gene; V was cut back by 7 bases and J by 3 bases. The CDR3 DNA sequence: TGTGCCAGTAAGACAGGGACGGACACCGGGGAGCTGTTTTTT. Translation gives CASKTGTDTGELFF.

This chain joins TRBV5-1 and TRBJ2-1; 7 nucleotides match TRBD1. Germline CDR1 SGHRS, CDR2 YFSETQ. The CDR3 runs 17 residues. Trimming cost V 4 bases and J 5 bases; bases outside gene matches: 15. CDR3 in DNA: TGCGCCAGCAGCCCGACGTCCTCGTTAACAGGGGACAATGAGCAGTTCTTC. It is translated as CASSPTSSLTGDNEQFF.

The V and J genes are TRBV6-6 and TRBJ1-1, with D perhaps matching TRBD1 (5 bases). Trimming left V 4 bases short and J 3 bases short, with 12 bases between. This CDR3 comprises 14 residues. Germline V gene data show CDR1 as MNHNY and CDR2 as SVGAGI (reference sequence). The DNA of the CDR3 is TGTGCCAGCAGTTCCCGGGGGGGTGACACTGAAGCTTTCTTT. Protein sequence: CASSSRGGDTEAFF.

J is TRBJ2-3 and V is TRBV27, with a tentative D call TRBD1 (5 bases). V gave up 6 bases and J gave up 0 bases, with 10 bases separating them. The CDR3 has 14 residues. The germline CDR1 and CDR2 sequences are MNHEY and SMNVEV (reference sequence). The CDR3 spells CASSRQGSTDTQYF. In DNA form, the CDR3 reads TGTGCCAGCAGCCGCCAGGGAAGCACAGATACGCAGTATTTT.

The chain is built from TRBV29-1 and TRBJ1-1, with 8 bases aligning to TRBD1. J was trimmed by 5 bases and V by 4 bases; bases with no gene match: 3. The V gene's germline CDR1 is SQVTM and CDR2 ANQGSEA. The CDR3 extends over 12 amino acids. Written as DNA, the CDR3 is TGCAGCGTTGGACAGGGGCGGACTGAAGCTTTCTTT. It codes for CSVGQGRTEAFF.

V usage is TRBV21-1 and J usage is TRBJ1-4; TRBD1, the table's D call, was not compared with the DNA. TRBV21-1 is a pseudogene segment. CDR3 length: 15 residues. The CDR3 region has the DNA TGTGCCAGCAGCAAAGACATTTCAACTAATGAAAAACTGTTTTTT. Protein: CASSKDISTNEKLFF.

The rearrangement links TRBV4-2 to TRBJ2-3, with TRBD2 identical over 14 bases. The J segment lost 7 bases and the V segment lost 1 base, leaving 4 bases of the junction unmatched. CDR1 and CDR2 from the germline V gene are LGHNA and YNFKEQ. The CDR3 consists of 16 residues. The CDR3 spells CASSQGGTSGSYTQYF. DNA for the CDR3: TGTGCCAGCAGCCAAGGAGGGACTAGCGGGAGTTATACGCAGTATTTT.

This clone has just a few counts. The rearrangement links TRBV5-4 to TRBJ2-5; D not resolved. This CDR3 has 14 amino acids. Germline V lookup: CDR1 SGHNT, CDR2 YYREEE (reference sequence). Trimming removed 0 bases at V and 4 bases at J, with 10 bases between. The CDR3 coding sequence is TGTGCCAGCAGCTTGGATCTATTTACAGAGACCCAGTACTTC. As protein: CASSLDLFTETQYF.

This chain joins TRBV5-1 and TRBJ1-1, with 9 bases that match TRBD1. J gave up 4 bases and V 4 bases, and 8 bases lay outside the gene matches. The CDR3 length is 15 residues. From germline, CDR1 is SGHRS and CDR2 YFSETQ. The CDR3 nucleotides are TGCGCCAGCAGCCCTGATGGGACAGGGAGCACTGAAGCTTTCTTT. Translation gives CASSPDGTGSTEAFF.

This clone was seen a single time. The gene calls are TRBV19 and TRBJ1-5, with 7 bases matching TRBD1. The junction had 6 bases not matched to a gene; V was cut back by 10 bases and J by 6 bases. CDR1 and CDR2 (germline): LNHDA, SQIVND (reference sequence). CDR3 length: 12 residues. CDR3 region: CATRQGLQPQHF. The CDR3 DNA follows: TGTGCCACAAGACAGGGTCTTCAGCCCCAGCATTTT.

In DNA, the CDR3 is TGTGCCAGAACGACCGGGACAGGGAATAACGAGCAGTACTTC. This gives the protein CARTTGTGNNEQYF. V and J are TRBV2 and TRBJ2-7; 9 bases fit TRBD1. The germline gives CDR1 SNHLY, CDR2 FYNNEI. CDR3 length equals 14 residues. V was pared by 9 bases and J by 5 bases, with 11 bases of the junction left unmatched.